This passage covers 30 T cell receptor beta chains from one sample sequenced in a study of shared clonotypes between healthy human individuals. Using immunoSEQ multiplex PCR, the repertoire was profiled, and TCRdb retains in-frame clones only, with some absent. The top ten clones hold 0.36% of a sample with about 2.4 million clones, approximately 94% of them seen once. The sequenced sample was naive CD4+ T cells from PBMCs. Noted subset: CD45RA+ positively selected. The receptors come from a man aged 18 to 35 in good health. Some clones in this sample may be carry-over from other donors' samples.

CDR3 nucleotides: TGTGCCAGTAGTTCAAGACTAGCGGCGAACACCGGGGAGCTGTTTTTT. Its translation: CASSSRLAANTGELFF. The rearrangement joins TRBV19 to TRBJ2-2; TRBD2 matches at 9 bases. This CDR3 has 16 residues. CDR1 and CDR2 (germline): LNHDA, SQIVND (reference sequence). Germline trimming cut 5 bases from V and 0 bases from J; bases unmatched to any gene: 4.

The V gene is TRBV5-1, the J gene TRBJ2-1; 8 nucleotides agree with TRBD1. CDR3 length: 15 residues. The V gene's germline CDR1 is SGHRS and CDR2 YFSETQ. The junction had 10 bases not matched to a gene; V was cut back by 4 bases and J by 7 bases. The CDR3 loop is CASSPPGTGINEQFF. As DNA, the CDR3 is TGCGCCAGCAGCCCGCCAGGGACAGGTATAAATGAGCAGTTCTTC.

Worth noting for this clone: This sample also contains other DNA sequences that code for the same CDR3. The rearrangement uses TRBV28 and TRBJ2-7, with a tentative D call TRBD1 (7 bases). V was pared by 4 bases and J by 0 bases, with 10 bases between. The CDR3 has 14 residues. CDR1 and CDR2 (germline): MDHEN, SYDVKM. CDR3 coding DNA: TGTGCCAGCAGTTCAGGGGGGAGCTCCTACGAGCAGTACTTC. Amino acids: CASSSGGSSYEQYF.

The chain couples TRBV10-3 to TRBJ1-2; 11 bases are a match to TRBD1. After removal of 6 bases from V and 7 bases from J, the junction contained 16 bases not matched to a gene. Germline V gives CDR1 ENHRY, CDR2 SYGVKD. This CDR3 has 17 residues. CDR3 in DNA: TGTGCCATCAGACCAACCGGGACAGGGGGTAATTTGGCTGGCTACACCTTC. Its translation is CAIRPTGTGGNLAGYTF.

Comments on this clone: The sample has other DNA sequences that encode this CDR3 too. The V and J genes are TRBV9 and TRBJ2-1; TRBD2 agrees at 7 bases. V shed 0 bases and J 3 bases; nucleotides not matched to a gene: 3. The CDR3 covers 15 residues. Germline V gives CDR1 SGDLS, CDR2 YYNGEE. In nucleotides, the CDR3 is TGTGCCAGCAGCGTAGGGGAGGGAAGCTACAATGAGCAGTTCTTC. This gives the protein CASSVGEGSYNEQFF.

The rearrangement links TRBV7-6 to TRBJ2-7; 9 bases map to TRBD1. Losses at the gene ends were 5 bases for V and 8 bases for J; bases not matched to a gene: 13. CDR1 is SGHVS, CDR2 FNYEAQ, per germline. CDR3 length equals 15 residues. The CDR3 DNA reads TGTGCCAGCAGCCCGAGGACAGGGGCGGACGTCAAGCAGTACTTC. It specifies CASSPRTGADVKQYF.

J is TRBJ1-4 and V is TRBV2; TRBD1 agrees at 9 bases. The CDR3 sequence is 14 residues long. Trimming cost V 7 bases and J 8 bases; bases outside gene matches: 8. Germline V gives CDR1 SNHLY, CDR2 FYNNEI. CDR3 DNA: TGTGCCAGCAACCTGGACAGGGGAAACGAAAAACTGTTTTTT. This gives the protein CASNLDRGNEKLFF.

The V gene is TRBV6-5, the J gene TRBJ2-5; D perhaps matches TRBD1 (5 bases). The J call may be wrong; the DNA end is better matched by TRBJ2-7. The CDR3 totals 14 residues. CDR1 MNHEY and CDR2 SVGAGI come from the germline V gene. CDR3 DNA sequence: TGTGCCAGCAGTTATCGCGACAGACCCTACGAGCAGTACTTC. Amino acids: CASSYRDRPYEQYF.

This clone was picked up one time. The chain has TRBV30 and TRBJ2-1, with D possibly being TRBD2 (5 bases). This CDR3 contains 17 residues. Germline CDR1 GTSNPN, CDR2 SVGIG (reference sequence). Trimming removed 4 bases at V and 0 bases at J, with 19 bases between. Here the CDR3 DNA reads TGTGCCTGGACTCGATCCTGGACTTCGAGCTCCTACAATGAGCAGTTCTTC. Its translation: CAWTRSWTSSSYNEQFF.

The CDR3 region is CASSLAASGVSYEQYF. CDR3 in DNA: TGCGCCAGCAGCTTGGCAGCTAGCGGCGTCTCCTACGAGCAGTACTTC. V and J are TRBV5-1 and TRBJ2-7; 7 positions match TRBD2. V was pared by 0 bases and J by 0 bases, with 6 bases of the junction left unmatched. This CDR3 spans 16 amino acids. CDR1 is SGHRS and CDR2 is YFSETQ in the germline V gene.

The chain couples TRBV27 to TRBJ1-5; 8 positions agree with TRBD1. After removal of 7 bases from V and 9 bases from J, the junction contained 23 bases not matched to a gene. The V gene's germline CDR1 is MNHEY and CDR2 SMNVEV (reference sequence). The CDR3 length is 18 residues. CDR3 nucleotide sequence: TGTGCCAGCACTCTAGCCCCGGAAAATTCGGACAGGGTAAGGCCCCAGCATTTT. Its translation is CASTLAPENSDRVRPQHF.

This clone has just a few counts. The chain recombines TRBV6-6 with TRBJ1-1, with D possibly TRBD1 on 6 matching bases. The CDR3 has 14 residues. V was cut by 7 bases and J by 0 bases, with 12 bases left in between. The germline V gene encodes CDR1 MNHNY and CDR2 SVGAGI (reference sequence). The CDR3 reads CASNRQGLNTEAFF. The CDR3 nucleotides read TGTGCCAGCAACCGGCAGGGGTTGAACACTGAAGCTTTCTTT.

The chain uses TRBV30 and TRBJ2-1, with 14 nucleotides matching TRBD2. Germline CDR1 reads GTSNPN; CDR2 reads SVGIG (reference sequence). V shed 0 bases, J shed 9 bases, and the junction held 4 bases outside the gene matches. The CDR3 is 15 residues long. CDR3 loop: CAWSVGLAGAVEQFF. The CDR3 DNA follows: TGTGCCTGGAGTGTGGGACTAGCGGGAGCGGTTGAGCAGTTCTTC.

The genes are TRBV7-8 and TRBJ2-1, with D maybe TRBD2 (6 bases). Germline CDR1 SGHVS, CDR2 FQNEAQ. Trimming took 5 bases from V and 5 from J, leaving 19 bases between them. The CDR3 loop spans 16 amino acids. The CDR3 here is CASSLIGVGTHNEQFF. CDR3 nucleotide sequence: TGTGCCAGCAGCCTAATTGGGGTTGGGACTCACAATGAGCAGTTCTTC.

The chain employs TRBV6-5 and TRBJ1-1; the match to TRBD1 covers 7 bases. Germline CDR1 reads MNHEY; CDR2 reads SVGAGI. V gave up 0 bases and J gave up 6 bases; unmatched junction bases: 7. The length of the CDR3 is 15 residues. This CDR3 reads CASSYSRTGSAEAFF. DNA of the CDR3: TGTGCCAGCAGTTACTCGAGGACAGGATCAGCTGAAGCTTTCTTT.

The rearrangement uses TRBV28 and TRBJ2-7, with 7 bases lining up with TRBD1. With 3 bases clipped from V and 3 bases from J, the junction kept 2 bases outside the gene matches. CDR3 length: 13 amino acids. CDR1 and CDR2 from the germline V gene are MDHEN and SYDVKM. In nucleotides, the CDR3 is TGTGCCAGCAGTTTTACAGGGGACTACGAGCAGTACTTC. Translating gives CASSFTGDYEQYF.

The rearrangement links TRBV7-3 to TRBJ2-6; no clear D gene. CDR1 and CDR2 (germline): SGHTA, FQGTGA. The CDR3 has 15 residues. V was pared by 0 bases and J by 0 bases, with 3 bases between. The CDR3 spells CASSLTISGANVLTF. CDR3 in DNA: TGTGCCAGCAGCTTAACCATCTCTGGGGCCAACGTCCTGACTTTC.

V is TRBV5-1 and J is TRBJ2-1, with 12 bases fitting TRBD2. Germline lookup yields CDR1 SGHRS and CDR2 YFSETQ. Unmatched junction bases numbered 1, after V lost 0 bases and J lost 6 bases. The CDR3 has 15 amino acids. The CDR3 nucleotides read TGCGCCAGCAGCTTGGCTAGCGGGAGGGCCAATGAGCAGTTCTTC. Translated: CASSLASGRANEQFF.

This chain connects TRBV29-1 to TRBJ2-5, with a tentative D call TRBD1 (6 bases). The DNA end lines up better with TRBJ2-7; the J call may be wrong. Germline CDR1 is SQVTM and CDR2 is ANQGSEA. CDR3 length: 11 residues. CDR3 DNA sequence: TGCAGCGTCAGGGGAAACTACGAGCAGTACTTC. It yields the protein CSVRGNYEQYF.

The chain joins TRBV14 to TRBJ2-4; 7 bases are a match to TRBD2. The germline gives CDR1 SGHDN, CDR2 FVKESK. The CDR3 spans 16 residues. Trimming took 2 bases from V and 8 from J; bases not matched to a gene: 12. CDR3 DNA sequence: TGTGCCAGCAGCCAATATTTCCAGCGGGATGTTGACATTCAGTACTTC. Protein sequence: CASSQYFQRDVDIQYF.

The V call is TRBV6-5, the J call TRBJ2-3; 11 nucleotides match TRBD1. The CDR3 is 15 amino acids. J gave up 6 bases and V 6 bases, and 8 bases lay outside the gene matches. Germline CDR1 MNHEY, CDR2 SVGAGI. CDR3 in amino acids: CASSPGQGAFDTQYF. The CDR3 nucleotides are TGTGCCAGCAGCCCCGGACAGGGGGCCTTTGATACGCAGTATTTT.

The count of this clone is one. This chain links TRBV7-9 with TRBJ1-3, with D possibly TRBD1 on 5 matching bases. Germline CDR1 SEHNR, CDR2 FQNEAQ (reference sequence). Between the trimmed V and J ends, which lost 0 bases and 5 bases, there was a span of 11 bases. The CDR3 sequence is 15 residues long. The CDR3 bases are TGTGCCAGCAGCTTAGCGGGGGACCGCAGAAACACCATATATTTT. It yields the protein CASSLAGDRRNTIYF.

The rearrangement joins TRBV19 to TRBJ2-2; TRBD2 matches at 7 bases. This CDR3 contains 16 residues. In germline, CDR1 is LNHDA, CDR2 SQIVND (reference sequence). V lost 4 bases, J lost 5 bases, and 10 bases stayed unmatched. The CDR3 bases are TGTGCCAGTAGTAGGGGCGGCGGGAGCGAGACCGGGGAGCTGTTTTTT. Translated: CASSRGGGSETGELFF.

In nucleotides, the CDR3 is TGCGCCAGCAGCTTAGAGAGCGGCGATTACAATGAGCAGTTCTTC. Translation: CASSLESGDYNEQFF. The genes are TRBV5-1 and TRBJ2-1, with D possibly matching TRBD2 (5 bases). Germline V gene data show CDR1 as SGHRS and CDR2 as YFSETQ. Trimming took 2 bases from V and 4 from J, leaving 13 bases between them. CDR3 length: 15 amino acids.

For this clone: The identical CDR3 is also encoded by other nucleotide sequences in the sample. The chain is built from TRBV27 and TRBJ2-1, with unresolved D. V was cut by 0 bases and J by 4 bases, with 4 bases left in between. This CDR3 region has 13 residues. CDR1 is MNHEY, CDR2 SMNVEV, per germline (reference sequence). The CDR3, as DNA: TGTGCCAGCAGTTTATCCCTGTACAATGAGCAGTTCTTC. Amino acids: CASSLSLYNEQFF.

This chain uses TRBV11-2 with TRBJ2-7; D call uncertain. Germline V gene data show CDR1 as SGHAT and CDR2 as FQNNGV. V was clipped by 5 bases and J by 1 base, with 18 bases between them. The CDR3 is 16 amino acids. In DNA, the CDR3 is TGTGCCAGCAGCCCTCTAGGGCAGGAACTTTCCTACGAGCAGTACTTC. Residues: CASSPLGQELSYEQYF.

V is TRBV18 and J is TRBJ2-7, with D perhaps TRBD1 (6 bases). V was trimmed by 3 bases and J by 3 bases, leaving 12 bases between them. Looked up from germline, CDR1 is KGHSH and CDR2 is LQKENI. The CDR3 sequence is 14 residues long. CDR3 bases: TGTGCCAGCTCACCGGGGGCGGAATACTACGAGCAGTACTTC. As protein: CASSPGAEYYEQYF.

CDR3 loop: CATRRSGAGGSTKETQYF. The CDR3 nucleotides read TGTGCCACTCGCAGGAGTGGAGCGGGGGGGAGCACAAAAGAGACCCAGTACTTC. V usage is TRBV15 and J usage is TRBJ2-5; TRBD2 matches at 10 bases. J gave up 3 bases and V 9 bases, and 19 bases lay outside the gene matches. Germline CDR1 is LNHNV and CDR2 is YYDKDF (reference sequence). CDR3 length: 18 amino acids.

J is TRBJ2-2 and V is TRBV5-6; 8 bases fit TRBD1. Germline CDR1 and CDR2: SGHDT and YYEEEE. The V gene end was trimmed by 2 bases and the J gene end by 7 bases; junction bases not matched to a gene: 10. The CDR3 totals 16 residues. The CDR3 loop is CASSFLSGGENGELFF. For the CDR3, the DNA is TGTGCCAGCAGCTTCCTCTCAGGGGGCGAGAACGGGGAGCTGTTTTTT.

This clone was detected only a few times. V usage is TRBV30 and J usage is TRBJ1-5, with 8 bases lining up with TRBD1. Per germline, CDR1 GTSNPN and CDR2 SVGIG (reference sequence). The ends lost 2 bases at V and 10 bases at J; junction bases unmatched: 10. This CDR3 is built from 14 residues. CDR3 protein: CAWSLNRGLEPQHF. CDR3 bases: TGTGCCTGGAGTTTGAACAGGGGGTTGGAACCCCAGCATTTT.